What follows describes a single TCR beta chain. The target antigen is unknown. Here immunoSEQ multiplex PCR was the method, and the copy in TCRdb shows in-frame clones only, minus some. The sample has 90,000 to 120,000 clones, 92% seen once. These data are taken from a study of siplizumab effects on memory and regulatory T cells. Germline V CDR1 and CDR2: SNHLY, FYNNEI. The CDR3 contains 15 residues. Trimming took off 0 bases at V and 4 bases at J, with 11 bases between the two ends. Study findings and constraints: Most proliferating CD4+ or CD8+ clones, roughly 80-96%, had no naive or memory assignment. Unstimulated subsets were the mapping target of only a minor fraction of alloreactive clones.

The V gene is TRBV2, the J gene TRBJ2-3; D ambiguous. The sequencing input was Tregs sorted from blood. This clonotype was sampled from a human donor in good health. The CDR3 reads CASSEALGWADTQYF. In nucleotides, the CDR3 is TGTGCCAGCAGTGAAGCGCTCGGCTGGGCAGATACGCAGTATTTT.